The T cell receptor (beta chain) described here comes from a study of blood T cell repertoires in COVID-19. About the study: Collection of acute and convalescent COVID-19 samples took place in the United States, Italy and Spain.

As processed by the authors: Reference gene primer amplification in the assay estimated nucleated cell counts. Sequenced by immunoSEQ multiplex PCR; TCRdb stores in-frame clones only, minus some. The D gene and trimming were derived from the DNA, and the V and J assignments and clone size from that table. Found here are 180,000 or so clones, about 91% of them singletons; the top ten hold 1.6%. CDR3 size: 16 residues. Trimming pared 2 bases from V and 0 bases from J, leaving 11 bases between. CDR1 WSHSY and CDR2 SAAADI come from the germline V gene. The chain recombines TRBV10-2 with TRBJ1-3; no clear D. The clonotype was recovered from a woman between 45 and 65 years old with acute or convalescent COVID-19. The material sequenced was peripheral blood. CDR3 residues: CASSEPRTNSGNTIYF. Here the CDR3 DNA reads TGCGCCAGCAGTGAGCCTAGGACTAACTCTGGAAACACCATATATTTT.